These T cell receptor beta chains were read from a single sample in a study of neurological immune-mediated disorders. TCRdb recomputed calls from the 5' RACE reads with MiXCR, one row per CDR3 protein. The table has about 76,000 distinct CDR3 sequences, 15% to 20% seen once. The sample consisted of PBMCs. The source is a woman aged 40 to 49 in good health. The conserved cysteine and the conserved F or W are not part of the CDR3 here.

V	J	CDR3
TRBV3-1	TRBJ2-1	ASSQISGGADGNEQF
TRBV20-1	TRBJ1-5	SARDPVDQSFNQPQH
TRBV5-1	TRBJ1-6	ASSLDPGNSPLH
TRBV14	TRBJ1-1	ASSQEAHMNTEAF
TRBV6-2/TRBV6-3	TRBJ1-4	ASSDRRDHEKLF
TRBV4-1	TRBJ2-5	ASSQGMRDYLQETQY
TRBV7-8	TRBJ1-2	ASSLGANYGYT
TRBV12-3/TRBV12-4	TRBJ1-2	ASSFVGRDYGYT
TRBV12-3/TRBV12-4	TRBJ1-1	ASSLSMNTEAF
TRBV7-8	TRBJ1-5	ASSLGGGQGHNQPQH
TRBV9	TRBJ2-2	ASSVGPNTGELF
TRBV5-1	TRBJ1-6	ASSLRQGNNSPLH
TRBV7-2	TRBJ2-1	ASSPPSGGYNEQF
TRBV28	TRBJ1-1	ASKGNMNTEAF
TRBV3-1	TRBJ2-1	ASSQGGSGGRGNEQF
TRBV20-1	TRBJ1-2	SARSGDRGFLDGYT
TRBV24-1	TRBJ2-1	ATSEARGAYNEQF
TRBV9	TRBJ1-3	ASSPIGKDGSGNTIY
TRBV20-1	TRBJ1-2	SARDLTERRSYT
TRBV12-3/TRBV12-4	TRBJ1-2	ASSFGGESGYT
TRBV20-1	TRBJ1-1	SAREGTGGGTEAF
TRBV7-3	TRBJ2-3	ASSGGGPANTQY
TRBV6-5	TRBJ2-3	ASRGSTDTQY
TRBV12-3/TRBV12-4	TRBJ2-3	ASTLRGLLRGQDTQY
TRBV24-1	TRBJ2-5	ATSGIGTHQETQY
TRBV18	TRBJ2-7	ASSISPGYERY
TRBV12-3/TRBV12-4	TRBJ1-1	ASSSLQGVNTEAF
TRBV5-1	TRBJ1-2	ASSPDGTYGYT
TRBV7-2	TRBJ2-3	ASSPLGGTYTDTQY
TRBV7-8	TRBJ1-6	ASSWGRSYNSPLH
TRBV20-1	TRBJ2-3	SARDFRTSGGAGDTQY
TRBV7-2	TRBJ1-3	ASSLSEKNTIY
TRBV29-1	TRBJ2-5	SVAGTDQETQY
TRBV25-1	TRBJ1-1	ASRGQMYTEAF
TRBV28	TRBJ2-3	ASSFGRGGLRGTDTQY
TRBV7-2	TRBJ2-3	ASSLQFSDTQY
TRBV20-1	TRBJ2-1	SASRDNEQF
TRBV7-8	TRBJ2-7	ASSPPTTSTFYEQY
TRBV20-1	TRBJ1-5	SARLAENQPQH
TRBV3-1	TRBJ1-2	ASSQAGESYGYT
TRBV5-1	TRBJ1-1	ASSPGKGNTEAF
TRBV12-3/TRBV12-4	TRBJ1-1	ASGLGAEAF
TRBV20-1	TRBJ2-1	SARRTSGVRSYNEQF
TRBV6-2/TRBV6-3	TRBJ2-3	ASSRIPGQPEGDTQY
TRBV12-3/TRBV12-4	TRBJ2-5	ASSGATETQY
TRBV2	TRBJ1-5	ASRPSTESNQPQH
TRBV7-9	TRBJ1-4	ASSGDRFATNEKLF
TRBV4-2	TRBJ2-3	ASSPRHSGGVTDTQY
TRBV9	TRBJ1-2	ASSVEASGGGYT